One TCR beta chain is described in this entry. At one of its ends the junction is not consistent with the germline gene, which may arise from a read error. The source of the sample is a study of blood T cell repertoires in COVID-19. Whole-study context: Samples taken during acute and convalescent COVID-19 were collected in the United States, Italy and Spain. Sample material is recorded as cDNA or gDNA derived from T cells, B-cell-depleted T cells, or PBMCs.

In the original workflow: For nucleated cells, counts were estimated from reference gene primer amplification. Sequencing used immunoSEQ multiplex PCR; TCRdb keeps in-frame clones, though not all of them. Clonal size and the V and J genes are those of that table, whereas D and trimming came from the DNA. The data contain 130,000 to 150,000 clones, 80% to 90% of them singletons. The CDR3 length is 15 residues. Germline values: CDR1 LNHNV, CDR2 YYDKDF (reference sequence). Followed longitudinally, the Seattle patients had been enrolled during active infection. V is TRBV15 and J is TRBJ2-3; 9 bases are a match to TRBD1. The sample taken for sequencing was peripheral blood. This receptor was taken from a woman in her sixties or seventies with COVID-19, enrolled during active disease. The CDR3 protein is CATSRRTGGTDTQYF. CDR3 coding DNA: TGTGCCACAAGCAGAAGGACAGGGGGCACAGATACGCAGTATTTT.